A selection of T cell receptor beta chains follows, all from one sample in a study of neurological immune-mediated disorders. MiXCR, run by TCRdb on the 5' RACE reads, gives a single entry per CDR3 protein. Among about 92,000 distinct CDR3 sequences, 3.5% were seen once, and the ten largest hold 2.5% to 3%. The sequenced material came from PBMCs. These receptors originate from a woman in her forties or fifties with multiple sclerosis. Each CDR3 is given without its conserved first and last residue. The order of the fields is CDR3 protein, J gene, V gene.

CDR3 protein: ASSVRGQGAGNEKLF; J gene: TRBJ1-4; V gene: TRBV6-5
CDR3 protein: ASSLLAGGSTDTQY; J gene: TRBJ2-3; V gene: TRBV6-5
CDR3 protein: ASSPTGLPGNIQY; J gene: TRBJ2-4; V gene: TRBV5-1
CDR3 protein: AISETTYEQY; J gene: TRBJ2-7; V gene: TRBV10-3
CDR3 protein: ASSLLFLAGVETQY; J gene: TRBJ2-5; V gene: TRBV12-3/TRBV12-4
CDR3 protein: ASSVTPGQGAYGYT; J gene: TRBJ1-2; V gene: TRBV5-1
CDR3 protein: ASSSRSTVNIQY; J gene: TRBJ2-4; V gene: TRBV12-3/TRBV12-4
CDR3 protein: ASSFEGGGYGYT; J gene: TRBJ1-2; V gene: TRBV12-3/TRBV12-4
CDR3 protein: ASSQVGPPDTQY; J gene: TRBJ2-3; V gene: TRBV14
CDR3 protein: ASSLRGGGGAGYTEAF; J gene: TRBJ1-1; V gene: TRBV5-5
CDR3 protein: ASSQQATNTGELF; J gene: TRBJ2-2; V gene: TRBV14
CDR3 protein: ASSTRTGRNTEAF; J gene: TRBJ1-1; V gene: TRBV28
CDR3 protein: ASSKPGTSGAYNEQF; J gene: TRBJ2-1; V gene: TRBV5-1
CDR3 protein: ASSQVDMGFLNSPLH; J gene: TRBJ1-6; V gene: TRBV4-1
CDR3 protein: ASSNYEQY; J gene: TRBJ2-7; V gene: TRBV21-1
CDR3 protein: ASEEFHGFGTQN; J gene: TRBJ1-5; V gene: TRBV5-5
CDR3 protein: ASSLVGGRGNQPQH; J gene: TRBJ1-5; V gene: TRBV7-6
CDR3 protein: SAGREGSPLH; J gene: TRBJ1-6; V gene: TRBV20-1
CDR3 protein: SARDPTGAPRETQY; J gene: TRBJ2-5; V gene: TRBV20-1
CDR3 protein: DSSKADQPQH; J gene: TRBJ1-5; V gene: TRBV3-1
CDR3 protein: ASSQELGANYGYT; J gene: TRBJ1-2; V gene: TRBV3-1
CDR3 protein: ASSYRLAGDNEQF; J gene: TRBJ2-1; V gene: TRBV6-2/TRBV6-3
CDR3 protein: SAGQGNQPQH; J gene: TRBJ1-5; V gene: TRBV29-1
CDR3 protein: ASTGGPDFRDTQY; J gene: TRBJ2-3; V gene: TRBV5-6
CDR3 protein: ASSLLVRRTGELF; J gene: TRBJ2-2; V gene: TRBV7-8
CDR3 protein: ASSFFGDTGELF; J gene: TRBJ2-2; V gene: TRBV12-3/TRBV12-4
CDR3 protein: ASSHHARLAGGYEQY; J gene: TRBJ2-7; V gene: TRBV3-1
CDR3 protein: ASSDGTDSNQPQH; J gene: TRBJ1-5; V gene: TRBV9
CDR3 protein: ASSLFQGATDTQY; J gene: TRBJ2-3; V gene: TRBV7-3
CDR3 protein: SARGGNQPQH; J gene: TRBJ1-5; V gene: TRBV20-1
CDR3 protein: ASSPTGSYGYT; J gene: TRBJ1-2; V gene: TRBV18
CDR3 protein: ASSLGGDYGYT; J gene: TRBJ1-2; V gene: TRBV5-1
CDR3 protein: ASSFVGTGSRQPQH; J gene: TRBJ1-5; V gene: TRBV7-9
CDR3 protein: ASSYSSPGWSNQPQH; J gene: TRBJ1-5; V gene: TRBV6-5
CDR3 protein: ASRILGVGNNQPQH; J gene: TRBJ1-5; V gene: TRBV12-3/TRBV12-4
CDR3 protein: ASSLAPGQGAEQF; J gene: TRBJ2-1; V gene: TRBV7-2
CDR3 protein: ATSRDGQTNYEQY; J gene: TRBJ2-7; V gene: TRBV15
CDR3 protein: ASSLGLPRDYEQY; J gene: TRBJ2-7; V gene: TRBV7-2
CDR3 protein: ASSQPIYLRTGTRYGYT; J gene: TRBJ1-2; V gene: TRBV4-1
CDR3 protein: ASKGISGNTGELF; J gene: TRBJ2-2; V gene: TRBV7-9
CDR3 protein: ASSLMAGGNGGNTEAF; J gene: TRBJ1-1; V gene: TRBV7-2
CDR3 protein: SASDSGLAGEDTQY; J gene: TRBJ2-3; V gene: TRBV20-1
CDR3 protein: ASSPSLQGSGGELF; J gene: TRBJ2-2; V gene: TRBV18
CDR3 protein: ASSLGRTANYGYT; J gene: TRBJ1-2; V gene: TRBV7-2
CDR3 protein: ASSLRDRGLETQY; J gene: TRBJ2-5; V gene: TRBV7-2
CDR3 protein: ASSIEIYNSTLN; J gene: TRBJ1-6; V gene: TRBV7-2
CDR3 protein: ATSESGLAGGTSPDTQY; J gene: TRBJ2-3; V gene: TRBV24-1